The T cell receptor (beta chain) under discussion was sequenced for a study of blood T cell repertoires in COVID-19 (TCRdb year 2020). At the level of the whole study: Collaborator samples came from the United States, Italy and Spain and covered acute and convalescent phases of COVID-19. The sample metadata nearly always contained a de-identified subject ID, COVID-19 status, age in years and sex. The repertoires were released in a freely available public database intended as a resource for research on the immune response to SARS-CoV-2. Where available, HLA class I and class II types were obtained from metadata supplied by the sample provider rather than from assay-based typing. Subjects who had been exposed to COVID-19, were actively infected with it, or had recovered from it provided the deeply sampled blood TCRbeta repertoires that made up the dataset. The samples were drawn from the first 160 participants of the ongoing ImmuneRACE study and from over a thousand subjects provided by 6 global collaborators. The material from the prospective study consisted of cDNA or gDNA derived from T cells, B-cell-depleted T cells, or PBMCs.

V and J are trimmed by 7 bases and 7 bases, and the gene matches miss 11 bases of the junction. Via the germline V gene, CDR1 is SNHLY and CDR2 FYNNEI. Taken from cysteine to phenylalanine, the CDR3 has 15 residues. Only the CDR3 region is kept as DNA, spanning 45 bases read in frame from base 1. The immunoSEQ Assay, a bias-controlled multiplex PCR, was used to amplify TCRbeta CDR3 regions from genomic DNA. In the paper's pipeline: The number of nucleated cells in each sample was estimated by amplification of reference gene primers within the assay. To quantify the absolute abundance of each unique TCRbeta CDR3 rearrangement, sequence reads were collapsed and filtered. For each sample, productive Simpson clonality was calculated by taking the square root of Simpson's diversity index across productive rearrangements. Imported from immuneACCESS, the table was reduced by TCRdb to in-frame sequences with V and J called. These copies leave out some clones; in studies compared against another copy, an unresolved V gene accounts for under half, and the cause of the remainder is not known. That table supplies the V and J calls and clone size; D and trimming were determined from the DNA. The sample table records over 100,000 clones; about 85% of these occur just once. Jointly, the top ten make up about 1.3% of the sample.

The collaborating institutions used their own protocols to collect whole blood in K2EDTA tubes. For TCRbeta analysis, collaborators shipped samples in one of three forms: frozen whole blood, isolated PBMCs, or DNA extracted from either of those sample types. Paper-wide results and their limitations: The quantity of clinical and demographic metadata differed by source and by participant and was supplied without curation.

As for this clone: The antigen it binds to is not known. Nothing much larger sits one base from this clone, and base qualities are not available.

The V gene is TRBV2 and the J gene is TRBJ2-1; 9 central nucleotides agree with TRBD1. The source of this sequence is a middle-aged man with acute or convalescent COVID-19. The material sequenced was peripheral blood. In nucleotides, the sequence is TGTGCCAGCAACTTACAGGGGGCGCCCACTAATGAGCAGTTCTTC. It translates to CASNLQGAPTNEQFF.